The clone carrying this TCR beta chain is a singleton in its sample. Its target is not known. The record originates from a study of T-cell reconstitution after alpha-beta-depleted transplantation in children. General observations from the study: Newly produced T cells mostly provided counts and TCRbeta diversity after one year, as hyperexpanded clones declined. Day-60 TCRbeta diversity that was high in some patients was derived from surviving recipient T cells and thymic progenitors. As was reported, about two months after transplant, alpha-beta T cells came from several hundred expanded graft clones.

The library targeted TCRbeta and was prepared with unique molecular identifiers. TCRdb re-called the PCR reads through MiXCR, storing one row per CDR3 protein. The sample consists of 350,000 to 500,000 distinct CDR3 sequences, over 40% of them appearing once. Germline lookup yields CDR1 LGHDT and CDR2 YNNKEL (reference sequence). The CDR3 runs 13 residues. Trimming shortened V by 4 bases and J by 7 bases, and 14 bases separated the two germline ends. The receptor comes from a girl aged 2 to 10 with aplastic anemia, due to receive a stem cell transplant. This sequence joins TRBV3-1 and TRBJ2-7; unclear D gene. Here the sequenced sample was PBMCs, taken before TCRalphabeta/CD19-depleted stem cell transplant. CDR3 sequence: CASSPSALAEQYF. As DNA, the CDR3 is TGTGCCAGCAGCCCCTCCGCTTTGGCAGAGCAGTACTTC.